Following are 32 T cell receptor beta chains from one sample sequenced in a study of a mutant IDH1 vaccine in newly diagnosed glioma. TCRdb keeps only in-frame clones here, not all; method: immunoSEQ multiplex PCR. The sample shows 60,000 or so clones, about 80% of them seen only once. No antigen has been identified for these receptors. The time point was: week 5, during vaccination. It was 300 ug of mutant IDH1 20-mer peptide that made up each vaccine dose, given with topical imiquimod. This material consisted of PBMCs, taken from a glioma patient whose treatment included an IDH1 peptide vaccine. All receptors derive from a woman aged 18-30 years with glioma. Some clones in this sample may be carry-over from other donors' samples.

This clone was recorded only once. The chain carries TRBV5-4 and TRBJ1-1, with D tentatively TRBD1 (5 bases). Per germline, CDR1 SGHNT and CDR2 YYREEE (reference sequence). The CDR3 is 16 amino acids. Between the trimmed V and J ends, which lost 0 bases and 1 base, there was a span of 13 bases. The CDR3 region has the DNA TGTGCCAGCAGCTTGGCCGGGGGAGGGAGGAACACTGAAGCTTTCTTT. The encoded protein is CASSLAGGGRNTEAFF.

The count of this clone is one. The chain joins TRBV10-1 to TRBJ2-3; D gene uncertain. The CDR3 covers 12 residues. V lost 4 bases and J lost 0, with 2 bases in between. CDR1 and CDR2 from the germline V gene are WNHNN and SYGVQD (reference sequence). CDR3 sequence (DNA): TGCGCCAGCAGTGCTAGCACAGATACGCAGTATTTT. Encoded protein: CASSASTDTQYF.

J is TRBJ2-4 and V is TRBV2, with no clear D. V was trimmed by 8 bases and J by 1 base, leaving 15 bases between them. The CDR3 has 15 amino acids. The germline CDR1 and CDR2 sequences are SNHLY and FYNNEI. The CDR3 coding sequence is TGTGCCAGCTCCACCGAGGTTGGGGCCAAAAACATTCAGTACTTC. Protein product: CASSTEVGAKNIQYF.

The chain links TRBV9 to TRBJ2-7; D perhaps matches TRBD2 (5 bases). The CDR3 totals 15 residues. Trimming shortened V by 4 bases and J by 0 bases, and 14 bases separated the two germline ends. The germline V gene encodes CDR1 SGDLS and CDR2 YYNGEE. CDR3 sequence: CASSPVATYSYEQYF. In DNA, the CDR3 is TGTGCCAGCAGCCCTGTAGCGACCTACTCCTACGAGCAGTACTTC.

V and J are TRBV5-1 and TRBJ1-2; TRBD1 aligns across 8 bases. The CDR3 length is 15 residues. Germline CDR1 SGHRS, CDR2 YFSETQ. Trimming at V came to 1 base and at J to 4 bases, leaving 6 bases not matched to a gene. CDR3 bases: TGCGCCAGCAGCTTGCTCGGACAGGGAGGCTATGGCTACACCTTC. The encoded protein is CASSLLGQGGYGYTF.

The chain carries TRBV19 and TRBJ1-5; unclear D gene. V lost 7 bases and J 2 bases, leaving 6 bases between the germline ends. Germline CDR1 LNHDA, CDR2 SQIVND (reference sequence). CDR3 length: 12 amino acids. Here the CDR3 DNA reads TGTGCCAGTACAGTTGGCAATCAGCCCCAGCATTTT. This sequence encodes CASTVGNQPQHF.

V usage is TRBV19 and J usage is TRBJ1-1; TRBD1 matches at 7 bases. The V gene end was trimmed by 2 bases and the J gene end by 1 base; junction bases not matched to a gene: 1. This CDR3 contains 14 residues. Germline CDR1 reads LNHDA; CDR2 reads SQIVND (reference sequence). CDR3 protein: CASSIQGGNTEAFF. In DNA form, the CDR3 reads TGTGCCAGTAGTATACAGGGGGGGAACACTGAAGCTTTCTTT.

The chain has TRBV18 and TRBJ2-7; 8 positions match TRBD2. The CDR3 has 14 amino acids. Germline CDR1 reads KGHSH; CDR2 reads LQKENI. The V gene end was trimmed by 2 bases and the J gene end by 6 bases; junction bases not matched to a gene: 6. The CDR3 protein is CASSPTSGYREQYF. The CDR3 coding sequence is TGTGCCAGCTCACCAACTAGCGGTTATCGCGAGCAGTACTTC.

This rearrangement joins TRBV7-9 to TRBJ1-1, with D tentatively TRBD1 (5 bases). This CDR3 is 12 amino acids long. Trimming took off 4 bases at V and 7 bases at J, with 10 bases between the two ends. Germline loops: CDR1 SEHNR, CDR2 FQNEAQ (reference sequence). The CDR3 DNA reads TGTGCCAGCAGCTCTCGACAGATTGAAGCTTTCTTT. The encoded protein is CASSSRQIEAFF.

The chain employs TRBV5-5 and TRBJ1-1, with unresolved D. Germline lookup yields CDR1 SGHKS and CDR2 YYEKEE (reference sequence). The V and J ends lost 2 bases and 3 bases respectively, with 11 bases between them. The CDR3 contains 14 residues. The CDR3 DNA is TGTGCCAGCAGCTTTCCTACCGGAGACACTGAAGCTTTCTTT. This translates into CASSFPTGDTEAFF.

CDR3 region: CASSSTSTETQYF. The CDR3 nucleotides read TGCGCCAGCAGCTCTACTAGCACAGAGACCCAGTACTTC. The chain links TRBV5-1 to TRBJ2-5, with a weak D call TRBD2 (6 bases). V lost 3 bases to trimming and J lost 4 bases, with 10 bases between them. This CDR3 is built from 13 residues. CDR1 and CDR2 from the germline V gene are SGHRS and YFSETQ.

Of note for this clone: One end of the junction varies from germline; a read error may be responsible. The same CDR3 arises from other DNA sequences in this sample as well. The V gene is TRBV5-6, the J gene TRBJ1-5; no firm D call. This CDR3 is built from 15 residues. Germline V gene data show CDR1 as SGHDT and CDR2 as YYEEEE. The CDR3 DNA reads TGTGCCAGCAGCTTGGGACGGGGTCGCAATCAGCCTCAGCATTTT. Protein sequence: CASSLGRGRNQPQHF.

The chain links TRBV9 to TRBJ2-7; D unresolved. V was pared by 4 bases and J by 1 base, with 12 bases between. Germline-derived CDR1 and CDR2 are SGDLS and YYNGEE. The CDR3 totals 14 residues. Written as DNA, the CDR3 is TGTGCCAGCAGCCCTGACTGGGGTTCCTACGAGCAGTACTTC. Translation gives CASSPDWGSYEQYF.

Comments on this clone: A junction boundary mismatches the germline segment, possibly from a read error. The chain combines TRBV30 with TRBJ2-3; the match to TRBD2 covers 8 bases. The CDR3 loop spans 13 amino acids. Germline CDR1 and CDR2: GTSNPN and SVGIG (reference sequence). The DNA of the CDR3 is TGTGCCCGGAGTCGGGGGGGCCCAGATACGCAGTATTTT. Translating it yields CARSRGGPDTQYF.

The genes are TRBV9 and TRBJ2-7; 12 positions match TRBD2. Trimming took 3 bases from V and 7 from J; bases not matched to a gene: 8. This CDR3 region has 15 residues. The germline V gene has CDR1 SGDLS and CDR2 YYNGEE. This chain's CDR3 is CASSARLAGADEQYF. CDR3 DNA: TGTGCCAGCAGCGCCCGACTAGCGGGGGCGGATGAGCAGTACTTC. The entire variable domain, with the rest obtained from reference TRBV9 and TRBJ2-7, is as follows: DSGVTQTPKHLITATGQRVTLRCSPRSGDLSVYWYQQSLDQGLQFLIQYYNGEERAKGNILERFSAQQFPDLHSELNLSSLELGDSALYFCASSARLAGADEQYFGPGTRLTVT.

This chain uses TRBV10-2 with TRBJ2-2; D is unclear. Germline values: CDR1 WSHSY, CDR2 SAAADI. The CDR3 loop spans 15 amino acids. V lost 8 bases and J lost 4, with 17 bases in between. The CDR3 region is CASEGQAASTGELFF. The CDR3 region has the DNA TGCGCCAGCGAAGGCCAGGCAGCCTCCACCGGGGAGCTGTTTTTT.

This chain joins TRBV29-1 and TRBJ1-4; 7 bases fit TRBD1. V was clipped by 7 bases and J by 8 bases; unmatched bases: 10. CDR1 and CDR2 from the germline V gene are SQVTM and ANQGSEA. This CDR3 region has 13 residues. This CDR3 reads CSAPNPGQEKLFF. Here the CDR3 DNA reads TGCAGCGCTCCAAACCCGGGACAGGAAAAACTGTTTTTT. The whole variable domain, remainder taken from reference TRBV29-1 and TRBJ1-4, is SAVISQKPSRDICQRGTSLTIQCQVDSQVTMMFWYRQQPGQSLTLIATANQGSEATYESGFVIDKFPISRPNLTFSTLTVSNMSPEDSSIYLCSAPNPGQEKLFFGSGTQLSVL.

V and J are TRBV15 and TRBJ1-4; a possible D gene is TRBD1 (5 bases). CDR3 length equals 15 residues. Deletions cut 0 bases from V and 7 bases from J, with 12 bases between. Germline V gives CDR1 LNHNV, CDR2 YYDKDF (reference sequence). The CDR3 here is CATSRDRGIGEKLFF. The DNA for the CDR3 is TGTGCCACCAGCAGAGATAGGGGTATAGGTGAAAAACTGTTTTTT. The full variable domain, rest sourced from reference TRBV15 and TRBJ1-4, is DAMVIQNPRYQVTQFGKPVTLSCSQTLNHNVMYWYQQKSSQAPKLLFHYYDKDFNNEADTPDNFQSRRPNTSFCFLDIRSPGLGDTAMYLCATSRDRGIGEKLFFGSGTQLSVL.

The chain employs TRBV7-3 and TRBJ2-5; TRBD1 or TRBD2 may be the D gene (6 bases each). The V and J ends lost 5 bases and 4 bases respectively, with 17 bases between them. The CDR3 sequence is 15 residues long. Germline assignment: CDR1 SGHTA and CDR2 FQGTGA. CDR3 residues: CASSHMGGPLETQYF. In DNA, the CDR3 is TGTGCCAGCAGCCACATGGGGGGCCCGTTAGAGACCCAGTACTTC. Together with reference TRBV7-3 and TRBJ2-5, the CDR3 gives the full variable domain: GAGVSQTPSNKVTEKGKYVELRCDPISGHTALYWYRQSLGQGPEFLIYFQGTGAADDSGLPNDRFFAVRPEGSVSTLKIQRTERGDSAVYLCASSHMGGPLETQYFGPGTRLLVL.

In its sample, this clone was seen once. The CDR3: CASGQGSSYEQYF. The CDR3 nucleotides read TGTGCCAGCGGACAGGGGTCGAGCTACGAGCAGTACTTC. V is TRBV6-4 and J is TRBJ2-7, with 9 bases fitting TRBD1. Trimming cost V 8 bases and J 3 bases; bases outside gene matches: 5. The CDR3 extends over 13 amino acids. From germline, CDR1 is MRHNA and CDR2 SNTAGT.

The rearrangement links TRBV11-2 to TRBJ2-5, with 9 bases fitting TRBD2. This CDR3 contains 14 residues. CDR1 is SGHAT, CDR2 FQNNGV, per germline. J was trimmed by 2 bases and V by 5 bases; bases with no gene match: 3. The CDR3, as DNA: TGTGCCAGCAGCAAGACTAGCGGACAAGAGACCCAGTACTTC. This gives the protein CASSKTSGQETQYF.

This clone was counted between two and nine times. This rearrangement joins TRBV29-1 to TRBJ1-2, with D tentatively TRBD1 (6 bases). Germline lookup yields CDR1 SQVTM and CDR2 ANQGSEA. V lost 5 bases, J lost 7 bases, and 14 bases lay in between. The CDR3 consists of 12 residues. CDR3: CSVQGQTGGYTF. The CDR3 DNA reads TGCAGCGTTCAAGGACAGACCGGTGGCTACACCTTC. Full variable domain (remainder filled in from reference TRBV29-1 and TRBJ1-2): SAVISQKPSRDICQRGTSLTIQCQVDSQVTMMFWYRQQPGQSLTLIATANQGSEATYESGFVIDKFPISRPNLTFSTLTVSNMSPEDSSIYLCSVQGQTGGYTFGSGTRLTVV.

The rearrangement links TRBV28 to TRBJ1-2; no reliable D call. V lost 1 base and J 6 bases, leaving 3 bases between the germline ends. The CDR3 is 11 amino acids. Looked up from germline, CDR1 is MDHEN and CDR2 is SYDVKM. CDR3 sequence (DNA): TGTGCCAGCAGTTTATTCAATGGCTACACCTTC. It codes for CASSLFNGYTF.

This chain joins TRBV5-1 and TRBJ2-7; TRBD2 aligns across 8 bases. V gave up 0 bases and J gave up 3 bases; unmatched junction bases: 5. CDR1 and CDR2 from the germline V gene are SGHRS and YFSETQ. This CDR3 comprises 15 residues. The CDR3 DNA reads as TGCGCCAGCAGCTTGGCAAGCGGGAGTTTCTACGAGCAGTACTTC. Translating gives CASSLASGSFYEQYF.

The chain uses TRBV5-6 and TRBJ2-7, with unresolved D. Trimming left V 0 bases short and J 3 bases short, with 4 bases between. The CDR3 length is 12 residues. Germline-derived CDR1 and CDR2 are SGHDT and YYEEEE. CDR3 sequence: CASSLGNYEQYF. The DNA for the CDR3 is TGTGCCAGCAGCTTGGGCAACTACGAGCAGTACTTC.

V gene TRBV6-5 combines with J gene TRBJ2-7; 7 bases map to TRBD2. The CDR3 has 13 amino acids. V trimming: 5 bases; J trimming: 6 bases; junction bases outside the gene matches: 7. In germline, CDR1 is MNHEY, CDR2 SVGAGI. CDR3: CASSNWGGSEQYF. In DNA form, the CDR3 reads TGTGCCAGCAGTAATTGGGGGGGGAGCGAGCAGTACTTC.

Here the CDR3 reads CASRMDTYYGYTF. CDR3 in DNA: TGTGCCAGCAGAATGGACACCTACTATGGCTACACCTTC. This chain uses TRBV6-5 with TRBJ1-2; TRBD1 is a possible D gene (5 bases). Germline CDR1 reads MNHEY; CDR2 reads SVGAGI. The V and J ends lost 6 bases and 3 bases respectively, with 11 bases between them. This CDR3 is 13 amino acids long.

The V gene is TRBV27, the J gene TRBJ2-7; TRBD2 aligns across 8 bases. The germline gives CDR1 MNHEY, CDR2 SMNVEV (reference sequence). This CDR3 has 13 residues. After removal of 4 bases from V and 7 bases from J, the junction contained 6 bases not matched to a gene. The CDR3 bases are TGTGCCAGCAGTTGGAGCGGGAGTTATGAGCAGTACTTC. Translation: CASSWSGSYEQYF.

The gene calls are TRBV2 and TRBJ2-7; 9 bases match TRBD1. V lost 4 bases and J lost 0; bases outside the gene matches: 16. CDR3 length: 19 residues. Germline lookup yields CDR1 SNHLY and CDR2 FYNNEI. The CDR3 sequence is CASSAESRSGQGFSYEQYF. The CDR3 nucleotides read TGTGCCAGCAGTGCCGAAAGCCGCTCAGGACAGGGGTTCTCCTACGAGCAGTACTTC.

The chain couples TRBV19 to TRBJ2-7; D is undetermined. The CDR3 is 13 amino acids. Per germline, CDR1 LNHDA and CDR2 SQIVND (reference sequence). Deletions cut 5 bases from V and 3 bases from J, with 11 bases between. DNA of the CDR3: TGTGCCAGTAGTCCCGGTCCCGGCTACGAGCAGTACTTC. As protein: CASSPGPGYEQYF.

The CDR3, as DNA: TGTGCCAGCAGCCAAGAAGACGGGGCTCAGCCCCAGCATTTT. It is translated as CASSQEDGAQPQHF. V usage is TRBV4-2 and J usage is TRBJ1-5, with D tentatively TRBD1 (5 bases). The CDR3 runs to 14 residues. With 0 bases removed from V and 6 bases from J, the gap between germline ends came to 9 bases. Germline CDR1 is LGHNA and CDR2 is YNFKEQ.

This chain joins TRBV13 and TRBJ2-5; D may be TRBD2 (5 bases). The V gene lost 4 bases and the J gene lost 3 bases, with 12 bases spanning the gap. The CDR3 spans 14 residues. The germline gives CDR1 PRHDT, CDR2 FYEKMQ (reference sequence). CDR3 sequence reads: CASSSRRKKETQYF. CDR3 DNA: TGTGCCAGCAGCTCCAGGAGGAAAAAAGAGACCCAGTACTTC.